This T cell receptor (beta chain) was retrieved from a study of vaccination and CD4 T cells after COVID-19 (dated by TCRdb to between 2021 and 2024). Regarding the complete study: SARS-CoV-2 positivity had been established in the convalescent patients by nasal swab PCR, and mild disease was recorded in several of these patients and severe disease in one. Six males and four females were included in the convalescent cohort, with two Hispanic individuals, seven Caucasians, two Asians and one multiracial person represented. In roughly eleven COVID-19 convalescent patients and 4 infection-naive healthy vaccine recipients, the spike-specific CD4+ TCR repertoire before mRNA vaccination was compared with the repertoire after mRNA vaccination. Post-COVID blood samples from convalescent patients were collected a median of roughly 100 days after diagnosis, with a range of roughly 30 to 170 days. For stimulating the cultures, overlapping spike peptide pools were used, derived from SARS-CoV-2 as well as from the common cold coronaviruses HCoV-NL63, HCoV-OC43 and HCoV-229E. Control cultures received a CEFX viral epitope pool as the positive control, an HIV-1 Nef peptide pool as the negative control, or no peptide. Post-vaccine blood samples were taken a median of 72 days after the second vaccine dose, with a range of roughly 13 to 250 days. Two doses of either the Pfizer-BioNTech BNT162b2 vaccine (n=8) or the Moderna mRNA-1273 vaccine (n=2) were administered to participants. General study outcomes and caveats: An increase in the median number of SARS-CoV-2-reactive clonotypes from approximately 23 after infection to 38 after vaccination was observed, but the change was not found to be significant. Only a relatively small number of convalescent patients were included in the study, and early timepoints following natural infection were not analyzed. In convalescent patients, nearly all vaccine-specific clones (304 of 307) were found to be mono-reactive for SARS-CoV-2 spike rather than cross-reactive with common cold coronaviruses. In convalescent patients, a median 86.3% of post-vaccine SARS-CoV-2-reactive clones were detected only after vaccination, and vaccine-specific priming was suggested by this finding.

The protocol used for the library was PCR. TCR sequencing of DNA from cultured CD4+ T cells used the Oncomine TCR Beta short-read assay at the Johns Hopkins FTIC core. The QIAamp micro DNA kit was used to extract genomic DNA from the cultured CD4+ T cells. The Oncomine TCR Beta libraries from cultured CD4+ T cells were pooled using unique dual indexes and then sequenced on an Illumina iSeq 100. On the study's bioinformatics: Non-productive sequences were removed, and CDR3s not starting with C, not ending with F or W, or shorter than 7 amino acids were discarded. The MANAFEST web application was used to identify antigen-specific clonotypes by comparing peptide-stimulated wells against reference wells and other culture wells. To be called positive, a clone needed an FDR below 0.05, an odds ratio above 5, and a productive frequency above 0.1% in at least two of three replicate wells. Clonotypes that were significantly expanded in both SARS-CoV-2 spike wells and at least one common cold coronavirus spike condition were defined as cross-reactive. Using R version 3.6.1, CDR3 homology was evaluated through Levenshtein distances (stringdist) along with unrooted phylogenetic trees (ape). The public reads were run again by TCRdb, first through fastp at Q25 and then through MiXCR, and only productive beta chains were kept. Each entry is one CDR3 protein sequence, shown with its most common DNA and genes. Clone size and V and J calls follow TCRdb, not the original study. Counted in this sample were 15,000 to 20,000 distinct CDR3 sequences; 50% to 70% of them appeared once. 8.5% to 10% of the sample is held by the ten biggest clonotypes.

This clonotype was observed once. The specificity of this receptor is unknown. The sample holds no much larger clone one base away, and base qualities are not on file. A single read makes a weak case. The sample's treatment or condition, from its label and the paper: approximately 9-day PBMC culture with coronavirus spike peptide pools or control peptides (ViraFEST assay). The ViraFEST assay, used in the study, expanded antigen-specific T cells with peptide pools and then identified the expanded clonotypes through TCR sequencing. The convalescent patients' positive SARS-CoV-2 PCR tests were from March to December 2020, which was before the Alpha, Beta and Delta variants emerged in the United States. Each well held 2.1 million or so PBMCs cultured in IMDM containing approximately 5% human AB serum and roughly 10 IU/ml IL-2, with 8.5 to 10 ug/ml peptide pools added. On days 3 and 7, half of the culture medium was replaced with fresh IL-2-containing medium. CD4+ T cells were isolated after about nine days of culture through negative selection using the EasySep CD4+ T cell isolation kit. Ficoll-Paque Plus gradient centrifugation was used to isolate PBMCs from whole blood, and the isolated PBMCs were then either used fresh or cryopreserved at -140C. In general, triplicate wells were set up for every culture condition.

Material: CD4+ T cells from blood, cultured in vitro, obtained after SARS-CoV-2 vaccination. This receptor was obtained from a human donor who had recovered from COVID-19.

The DNA is TGTGCCAGCAGGCCAGCCCAGAACACCGGGGAGCTGTTTTTT. It codes for CASRPAQNTGELFF. Recombination linked TRBV3-1 to TRBJ2-2; confidence is insufficient to name the D gene. The junction shows trimming of 6 bases on V and 1 base on J, plus 9 bases between the germline ends. The CDR3 numbers 14 residues from cysteine through phenylalanine. The read is trimmed to its CDR3 DNA, 42 bases read in frame from base 1. In the germline V gene (reference sequence), CDR1 corresponds to LGHDT and CDR2 to YNNKEL.